Reported below is one T cell receptor (beta chain). With 10 bases removed from V and 8 bases from J, the gap between germline ends came to 20 bases. Germline CDR1 reads MDHEN; CDR2 reads SYDVKM. The CDR3 sequence is 14 residues long. These data belong to a study of shared T cell receptors in the human thymus. This table comes from immunoSEQ multiplex PCR, and its TCRdb copy is limited to in-frame clones, with some not included. Of some 700,000 clones listed, approximately 88% are singletons. The data also belong to a second study, concerning human thymus T cells. That study adds: Resections that were taken during corrective heart surgery supplied the thymus tissue. Thymic and blood repertoires appeared to display a bias in their usage of V and J genes. In unrelated individuals, thymic repertoires overlapped highly, according to related research.

What was sequenced was thymocytes. This chain connects TRBV28 to TRBJ1-4; weak D call: TRBD1 (5 bases). This sequence was found in a boy in the first two years of life with a congenital heart defect. CDR3 sequence: CATKGKGEGEKLFF. In DNA form, the CDR3 reads TGTGCCACCAAGGGGAAAGGGGAAGGAGAAAAACTGTTTTTT.